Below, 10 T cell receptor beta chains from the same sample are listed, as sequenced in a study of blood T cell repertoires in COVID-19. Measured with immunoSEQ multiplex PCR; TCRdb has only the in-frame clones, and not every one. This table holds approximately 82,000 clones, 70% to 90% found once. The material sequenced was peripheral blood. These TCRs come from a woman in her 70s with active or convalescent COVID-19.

The DNA of the CDR3 is TGTGCCAGCAGCGCGGAACCTTTCGATGAGCAGTTCTTC. Translating gives CASSAEPFDEQFF. V and J are TRBV3-1 (or the pseudogene TRBV3-2) and TRBJ2-1; D is ambiguous. This CDR3 is built from 13 residues. With 5 bases removed from V and 8 bases from J, the gap between germline ends came to 13 bases. Germline CDR1 and CDR2: LGHDT and YNNKEL (reference sequence).

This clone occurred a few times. CDR3 nucleotides: TGCGCCAGCAGCCAACCAGCGGGGGGGACCTACGAGCAGTACTTC. Protein product: CASSQPAGGTYEQYF. The chain combines TRBV4-1 with TRBJ2-7; 10 bases map to TRBD2. Germline assignment: CDR1 MGHRA and CDR2 YSYEKL. This CDR3 spans 15 amino acids. The J segment lost 2 bases and the V segment lost 2 bases, leaving 3 bases of the junction unmatched.

The CDR3 loop reads CASTRGWSTDTQYF. The CDR3 nucleotides are TGCGCCAGCACCCGAGGGTGGAGCACAGATACGCAGTATTTT. The rearrangement links TRBV10-2 to TRBJ2-3, with TRBD2 as a possible D gene (5 bases). With 7 bases removed from V and 0 bases from J, the gap between germline ends came to 11 bases. Germline CDR1 WSHSY, CDR2 SAAADI. The CDR3 contains 14 residues.

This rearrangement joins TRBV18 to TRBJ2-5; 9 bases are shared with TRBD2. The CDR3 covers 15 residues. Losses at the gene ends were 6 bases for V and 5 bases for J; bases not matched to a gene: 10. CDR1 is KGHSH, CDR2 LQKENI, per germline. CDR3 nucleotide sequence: TGTGCCAGCTCCCCGAGGCGGGGGGGCCGGGAGACCCAGTACTTC. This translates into CASSPRRGGRETQYF.

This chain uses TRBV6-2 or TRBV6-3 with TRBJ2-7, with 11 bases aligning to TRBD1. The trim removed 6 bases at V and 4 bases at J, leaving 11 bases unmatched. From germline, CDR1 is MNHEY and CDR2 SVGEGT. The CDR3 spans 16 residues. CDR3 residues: CASSRTGTGGGYEQYF. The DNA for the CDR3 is TGTGCCAGCAGCCGTACTGGGACAGGGGGAGGTTACGAGCAGTACTTC.

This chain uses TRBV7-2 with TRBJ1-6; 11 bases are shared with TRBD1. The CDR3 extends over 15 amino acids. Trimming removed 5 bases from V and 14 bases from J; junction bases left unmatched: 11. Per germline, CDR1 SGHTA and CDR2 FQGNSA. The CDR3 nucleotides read TGTGCCAGCAGCCCAGCCGGGACAGGGGGATTCACCCTCCACTTT. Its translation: CASSPAGTGGFTLHF.

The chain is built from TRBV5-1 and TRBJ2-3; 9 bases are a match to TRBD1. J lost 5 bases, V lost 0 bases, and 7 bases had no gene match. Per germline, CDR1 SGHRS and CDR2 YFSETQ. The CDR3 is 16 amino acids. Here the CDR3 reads CASSLAGTGIGDTQYF. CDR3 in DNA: TGCGCCAGCAGCTTGGCCGGGACAGGGATTGGAGATACGCAGTATTTT.

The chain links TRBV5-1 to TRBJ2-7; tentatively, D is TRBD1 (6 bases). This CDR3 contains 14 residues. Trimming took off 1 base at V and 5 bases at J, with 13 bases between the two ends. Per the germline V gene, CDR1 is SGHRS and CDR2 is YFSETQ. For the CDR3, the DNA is TGCGCCAGCAGCTTGCTAGCAGGGGAAAACGAGCAGTACTTC. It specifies CASSLLAGENEQYF.

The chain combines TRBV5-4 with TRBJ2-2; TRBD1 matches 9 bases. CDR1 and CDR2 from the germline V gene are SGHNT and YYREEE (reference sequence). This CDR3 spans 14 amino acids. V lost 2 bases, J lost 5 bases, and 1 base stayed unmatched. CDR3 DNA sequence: TGTGCCAGCAGCTTCGGACAGGGGACCGGGGAGCTGTTTTTT. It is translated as CASSFGQGTGELFF.

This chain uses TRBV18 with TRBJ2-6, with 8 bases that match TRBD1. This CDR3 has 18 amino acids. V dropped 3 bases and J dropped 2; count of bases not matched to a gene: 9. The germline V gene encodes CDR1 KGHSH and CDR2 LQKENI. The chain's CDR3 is CASSPLGQGITGANVLTF. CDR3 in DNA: TGTGCCAGCTCACCCCTTGGACAGGGAATTACTGGGGCCAACGTCCTGACTTTC.